This T cell receptor (beta chain) was captured by sequencing in a study of vaccination effects on CD4 cells after COVID-19. General study results and limits: Clones from infection and from vaccination both contracted markedly late after vaccination.

Trimming took 4 bases from V and 5 from J; bases not matched to a gene: 8. This CDR3 region has 14 residues. CDR1 is SGHRS, CDR2 YFSETQ, per germline. Worth noting for this clone: The target antigen is unknown.

Subsequent to a culture period of under 11 days, CD4+ T cells were isolated. Measured with immunoSEQ multiplex PCR; TCRdb has only the in-frame clones, and not every one. Of more than 45,000 clones in the sample, 60% to 85% were seen once. The specimen comprised CD4+ T cells from PBMCs cultured without peptide, sampled before COVID-19 vaccination. The sequence derives from a human donor who had a prior SARS-CoV-2 infection. The rearrangement joins TRBV5-1 to TRBJ1-1; 7 positions agree with TRBD1. The CDR3 DNA reads as TGCGCCAGCAGCCGCGGAGGGGGCGGGACTGAAGCTTTCTTT. It translates to CASSRGGGGTEAFF.